The T cell receptor (beta chain) under discussion was sequenced for a study of shared clonotypes between healthy human individuals. Every contributor of samples was a Caucasian grown-up residing in Nashville, Tennessee. Naive CD45RA+ and memory CD45RA-negative subsets were split from CD4+ cells. The CDR3 is made up of 15 amino acids. V was clipped by 6 bases and J by 4 bases, with 20 bases between them. Germline V lookup: CDR1 SGHTS, CDR2 YDEGEE. Data came from immunoSEQ multiplex PCR; TCRdb stores just in-frame clones and leaves some out. The sample shows more than 1 million clones, roughly 74% of them seen only once.

Sequenced: memory CD4+ T cells from PBMCs. Described subset: CD45RA-negative fraction. The clonotype originates from a man aged 18 to 29 in good health. Some clones in this sample may be carry-over from other donors' samples. The V gene is TRBV5-8, the J gene TRBJ2-7; no clear D gene. CDR3 in amino acids: CASTRAPKLGYEQYF. Written as DNA, the CDR3 is TGTGCCAGCACCCGGGCCCCTAAACTGGGGTACGAGCAGTACTTC.